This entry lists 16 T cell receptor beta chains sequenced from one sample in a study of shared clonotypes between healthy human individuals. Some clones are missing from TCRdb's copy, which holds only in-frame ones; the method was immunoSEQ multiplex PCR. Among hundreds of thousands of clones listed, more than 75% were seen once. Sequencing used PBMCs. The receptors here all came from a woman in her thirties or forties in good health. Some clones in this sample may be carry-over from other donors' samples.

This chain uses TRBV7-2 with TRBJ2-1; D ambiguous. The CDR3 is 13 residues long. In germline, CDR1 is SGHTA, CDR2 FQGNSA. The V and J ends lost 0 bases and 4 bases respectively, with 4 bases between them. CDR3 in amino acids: CASSLAQYNEQFF. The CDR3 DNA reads TGTGCCAGCAGCTTAGCGCAATACAATGAGCAGTTCTTC. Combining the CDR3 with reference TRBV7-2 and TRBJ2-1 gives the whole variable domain GAGVSQSPSNKVTEKGKDVELRCDPISGHTALYWYRQSLGQGLEFLIYFQGNSAPDKSGLPSDRFSAERTGGSVSTLTIQRTQQEDSAVYLCASSLAQYNEQFFGPGTRLTVL.

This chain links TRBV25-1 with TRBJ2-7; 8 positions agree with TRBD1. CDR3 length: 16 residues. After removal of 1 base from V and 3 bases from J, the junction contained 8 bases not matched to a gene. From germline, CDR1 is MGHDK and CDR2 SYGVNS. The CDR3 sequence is CASSEFRGTGLYEQYF. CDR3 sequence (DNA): TGTGCCAGCAGTGAATTTAGAGGGACAGGTCTCTACGAGCAGTACTTC.

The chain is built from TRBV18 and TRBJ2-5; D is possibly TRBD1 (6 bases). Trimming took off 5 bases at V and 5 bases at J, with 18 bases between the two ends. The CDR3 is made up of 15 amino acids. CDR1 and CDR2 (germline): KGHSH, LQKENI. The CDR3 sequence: CASSLAGQSSETQYF. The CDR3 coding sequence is TGTGCCAGCTCATTGGCAGGACAGTCCTCGGAGACCCAGTACTTC. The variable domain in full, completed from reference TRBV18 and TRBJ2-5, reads NAGVMQNPRHLVRRRGQEARLRCSPMKGHSHVYWYRQLPEEGLKFMVYLQKENIIDESGMPKERFSAEFPKEGPSILRIQQVVRGDSAAYFCASSLAGQSSETQYFGPGTRLLVL.

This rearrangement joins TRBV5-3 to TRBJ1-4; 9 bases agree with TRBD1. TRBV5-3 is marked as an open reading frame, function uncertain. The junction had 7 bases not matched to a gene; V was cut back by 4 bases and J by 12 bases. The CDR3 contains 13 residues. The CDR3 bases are TGTGCCAGAAGCCCGGGACAGGGAGGACAACTGTTTTTT. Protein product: CARSPGQGGQLFF.

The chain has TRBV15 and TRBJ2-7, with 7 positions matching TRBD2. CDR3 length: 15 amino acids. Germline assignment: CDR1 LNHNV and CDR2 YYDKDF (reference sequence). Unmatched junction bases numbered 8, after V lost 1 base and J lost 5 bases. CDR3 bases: TGTGCCACCAGCAGAGTTGGCGGGAGCTTCCACGAGCAGTACTTC. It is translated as CATSRVGGSFHEQYF. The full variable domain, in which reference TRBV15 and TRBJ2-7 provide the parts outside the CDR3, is DAMVIQNPRYQVTQFGKPVTLSCSQTLNHNVMYWYQQKSSQAPKLLFHYYDKDFNNEADTPDNFQSRRPNTSFCFLDIRSPGLGDTAMYLCATSRVGGSFHEQYFGPGTRLTVT.

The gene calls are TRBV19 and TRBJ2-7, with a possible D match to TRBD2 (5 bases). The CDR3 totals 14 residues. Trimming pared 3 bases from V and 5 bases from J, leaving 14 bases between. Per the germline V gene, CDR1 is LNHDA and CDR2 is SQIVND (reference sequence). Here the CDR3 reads CASSIGSSGNEQYF. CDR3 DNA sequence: TGTGCCAGTAGTATTGGGAGCAGTGGGAACGAGCAGTACTTC.

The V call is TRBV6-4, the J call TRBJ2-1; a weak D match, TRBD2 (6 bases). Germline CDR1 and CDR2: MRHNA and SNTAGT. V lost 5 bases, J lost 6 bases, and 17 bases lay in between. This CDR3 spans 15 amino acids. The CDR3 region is CASSPRGGTSNEQFF. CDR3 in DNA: TGTGCCAGCAGTCCTCGGGGCGGGACGAGCAATGAGCAGTTCTTC.

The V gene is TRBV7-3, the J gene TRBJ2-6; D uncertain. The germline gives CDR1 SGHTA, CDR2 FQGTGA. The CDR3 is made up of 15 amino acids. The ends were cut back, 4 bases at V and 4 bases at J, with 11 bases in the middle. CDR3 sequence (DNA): TGTGCCAGCAGCTCCCGAGCGTCCGGGGCCAACGTCCTGACTTTC. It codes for CASSSRASGANVLTF.

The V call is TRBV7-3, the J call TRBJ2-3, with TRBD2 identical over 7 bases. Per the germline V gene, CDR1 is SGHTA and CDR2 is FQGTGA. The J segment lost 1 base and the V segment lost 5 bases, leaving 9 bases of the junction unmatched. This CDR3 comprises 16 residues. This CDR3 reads CASSADRGRGTDTQYF. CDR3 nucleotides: TGTGCCAGCAGCGCTGACCGGGGGAGGGGCACAGATACGCAGTATTTT.

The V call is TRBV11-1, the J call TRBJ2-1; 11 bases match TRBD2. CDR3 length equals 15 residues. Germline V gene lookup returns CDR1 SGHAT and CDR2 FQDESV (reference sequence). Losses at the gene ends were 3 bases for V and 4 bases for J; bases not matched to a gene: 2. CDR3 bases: TGTGCCAGCAGCTTTAGCGGGAGGGTGTACAATGAGCAGTTCTTC. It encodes CASSFSGRVYNEQFF.

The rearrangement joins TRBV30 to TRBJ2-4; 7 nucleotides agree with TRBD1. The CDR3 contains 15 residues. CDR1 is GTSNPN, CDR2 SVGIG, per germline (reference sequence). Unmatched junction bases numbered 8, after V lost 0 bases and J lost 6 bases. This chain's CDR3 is CAWSVRGLLGNIQYF. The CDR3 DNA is TGTGCCTGGAGTGTAAGGGGGCTTTTGGGAAACATTCAGTACTTC.

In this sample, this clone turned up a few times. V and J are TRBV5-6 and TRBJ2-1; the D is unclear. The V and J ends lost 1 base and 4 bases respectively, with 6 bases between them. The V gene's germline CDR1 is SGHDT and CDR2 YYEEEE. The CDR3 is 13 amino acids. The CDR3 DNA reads TGTGCCAGCAGCTTGACCGGGTACAATGAGCAGTTCTTC. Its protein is CASSLTGYNEQFF. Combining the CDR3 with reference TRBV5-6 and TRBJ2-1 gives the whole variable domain DAGVTQSPTHLIKTRGQQVTLRCSPKSGHDTVSWYQQALGQGPQFIFQYYEEEERQRGNFPDRFSGHQFPNYSSELNVNALLLGDSALYLCASSLTGYNEQFFGPGTRLTVL.

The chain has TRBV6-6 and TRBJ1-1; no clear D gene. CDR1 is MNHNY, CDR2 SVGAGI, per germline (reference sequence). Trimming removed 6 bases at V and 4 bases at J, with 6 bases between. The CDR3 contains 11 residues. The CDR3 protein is CASRLFTEAFF. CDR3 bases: TGTGCCAGCAGGTTGTTCACTGAAGCTTTCTTT.

This CDR3 is CASSLTGSRGRVGELFF. The CDR3 nucleotides read TGTGCCAGCAGCTTAACCGGGTCTCGCGGGAGGGTCGGGGAGCTGTTTTTT. The chain links TRBV7-3 to TRBJ2-2, with 9 bases lining up with TRBD2. Germline assignment: CDR1 SGHTA and CDR2 FQGTGA. Unmatched junction bases numbered 9, after V lost 0 bases and J lost 7 bases. The CDR3 extends over 17 amino acids.

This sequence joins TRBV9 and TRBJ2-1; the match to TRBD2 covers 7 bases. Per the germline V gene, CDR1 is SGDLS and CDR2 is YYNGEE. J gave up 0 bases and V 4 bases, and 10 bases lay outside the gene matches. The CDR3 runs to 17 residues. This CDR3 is CASSSRAGLSSYNEQFF. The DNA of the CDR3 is TGTGCCAGCAGCTCCCGAGCGGGGCTAAGCTCCTACAATGAGCAGTTCTTC.

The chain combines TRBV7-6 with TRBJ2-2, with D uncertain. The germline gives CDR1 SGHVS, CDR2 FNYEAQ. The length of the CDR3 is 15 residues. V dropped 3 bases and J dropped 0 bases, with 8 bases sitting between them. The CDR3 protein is CASSLGSSNTGELFF. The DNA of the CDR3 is TGTGCCAGCAGCTTGGGCAGTTCGAACACCGGGGAGCTGTTTTTT.